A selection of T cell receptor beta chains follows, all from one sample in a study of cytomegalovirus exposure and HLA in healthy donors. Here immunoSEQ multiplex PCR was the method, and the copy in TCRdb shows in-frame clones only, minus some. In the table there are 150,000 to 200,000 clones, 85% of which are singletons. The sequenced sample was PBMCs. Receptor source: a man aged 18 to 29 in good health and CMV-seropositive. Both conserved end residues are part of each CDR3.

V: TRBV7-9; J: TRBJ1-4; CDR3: CASSQGTGGDEKLFF
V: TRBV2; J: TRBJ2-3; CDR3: CASSEEAAGEDTQYF
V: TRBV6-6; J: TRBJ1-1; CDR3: CASSYQGVRTEAFF
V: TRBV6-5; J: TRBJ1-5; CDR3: CASRSQGGGNQPQHF
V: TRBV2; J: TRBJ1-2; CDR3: CASINNGQYGYTF
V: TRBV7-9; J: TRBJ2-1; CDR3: CASTGPSGGTSSYNEQFF
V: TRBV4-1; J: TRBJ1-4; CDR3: CASSLDRATYFGKLFF
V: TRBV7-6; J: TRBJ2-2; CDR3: CASSANPTTGSAGELFF
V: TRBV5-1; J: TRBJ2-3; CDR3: CASSLVTGQGGTDTQYF
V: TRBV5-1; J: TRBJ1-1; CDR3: CASSNQGGTEAFF
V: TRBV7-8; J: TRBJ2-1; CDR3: CASSPETSGGYEQFF
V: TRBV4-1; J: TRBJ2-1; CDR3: CASSRFGGPSSYNEQFF
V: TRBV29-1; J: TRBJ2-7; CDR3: CSARQGEGEQYF
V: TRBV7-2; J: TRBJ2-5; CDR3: CASSLGPSETQYF
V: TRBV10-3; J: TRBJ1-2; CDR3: CAISEVYGDSIYGYTF
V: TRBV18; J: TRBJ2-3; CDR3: CASSPGITDTQYF
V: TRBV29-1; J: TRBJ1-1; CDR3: CSATSQTDEAFF
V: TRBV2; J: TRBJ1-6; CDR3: CASNSDSPPLHF
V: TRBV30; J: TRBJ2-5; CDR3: CAWSFGRATETQYF
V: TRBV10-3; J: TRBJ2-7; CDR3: CAISESYLGQGPYEQYF
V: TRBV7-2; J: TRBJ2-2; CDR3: CASSLDFVQAPNTGELFF
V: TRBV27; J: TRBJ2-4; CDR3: CASSNTDLKNIQYF
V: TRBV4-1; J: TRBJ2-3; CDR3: CASSQEDRGLPTDTQYF
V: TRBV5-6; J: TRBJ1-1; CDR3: CASRPTGGYTEAFF
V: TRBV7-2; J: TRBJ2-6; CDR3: CASSLARQGSSGANVLTF
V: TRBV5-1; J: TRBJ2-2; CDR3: CASSATGGELFF
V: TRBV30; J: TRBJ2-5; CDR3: CAWSVGQSLTRGETQYF
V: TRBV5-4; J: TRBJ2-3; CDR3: CASSSRGGYTDTQYF
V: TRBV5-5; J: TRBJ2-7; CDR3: CASSPGTGVYEQYF
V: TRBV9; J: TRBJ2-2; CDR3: CASSGDPGQGPIAGGTGELFF
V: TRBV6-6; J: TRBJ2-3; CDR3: CASSYYLAASTDTQYF
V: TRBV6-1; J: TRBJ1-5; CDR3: CASSPYRVGQPQHF
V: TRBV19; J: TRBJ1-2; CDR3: CASSPPGTGNYGYTF
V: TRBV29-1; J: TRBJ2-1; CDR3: CSAAGGLAGFEQFF
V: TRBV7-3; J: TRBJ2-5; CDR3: CASSPGLAGSETQYF
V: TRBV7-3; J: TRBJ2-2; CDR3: CASSSVHQGANTGELFF
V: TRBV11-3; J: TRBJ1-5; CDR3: CASSIRDNQLWNQPQHF
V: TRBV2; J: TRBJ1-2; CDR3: CASSANRGQNYGYTF
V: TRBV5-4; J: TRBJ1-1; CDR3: CASSLDPAGVNTEAFF
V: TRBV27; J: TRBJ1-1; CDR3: CASSPTGLNTEAFF
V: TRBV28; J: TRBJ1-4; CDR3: CASSVRRTNEKLFF
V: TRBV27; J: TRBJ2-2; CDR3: CASRLQGAGELFF
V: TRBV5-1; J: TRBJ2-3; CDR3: CASSLGERGGVTDTQYF
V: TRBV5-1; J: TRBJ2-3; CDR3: CASSLGQDTDTQYF
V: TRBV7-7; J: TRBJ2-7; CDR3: CASSVRQGDYEQYF